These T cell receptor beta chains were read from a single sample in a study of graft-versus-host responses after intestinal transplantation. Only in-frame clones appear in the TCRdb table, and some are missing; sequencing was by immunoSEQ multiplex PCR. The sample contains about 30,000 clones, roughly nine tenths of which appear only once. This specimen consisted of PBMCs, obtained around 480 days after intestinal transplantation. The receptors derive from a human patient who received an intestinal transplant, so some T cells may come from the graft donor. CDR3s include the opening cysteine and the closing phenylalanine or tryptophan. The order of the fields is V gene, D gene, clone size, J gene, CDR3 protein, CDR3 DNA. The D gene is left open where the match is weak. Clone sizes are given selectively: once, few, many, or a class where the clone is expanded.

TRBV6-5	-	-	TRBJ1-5	CASSYGGKYSNQPQHF	TGTGCCAGCAGTTACGGGGGCAAATATAGCAATCAGCCCCAGCATTTT
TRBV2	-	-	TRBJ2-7	CASTRAYEQYF	TGTGCCAGCACGCGGGCGTACGAGCAGTACTTC
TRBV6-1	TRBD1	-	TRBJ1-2	CATPGQNLYGYTF	TGTGCCACCCCGGGACAGAACCTCTATGGCTACACCTTC
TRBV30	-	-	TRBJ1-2	CAWSVAGTLANYGYTF	TGTGCCTGGAGTGTCGCCGGGACTTTAGCTAACTATGGCTACACCTTC
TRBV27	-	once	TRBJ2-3	CASRPGVSTDTQYF	TGTGCCAGCAGGCCGGGAGTAAGCACAGATACGCAGTATTTT
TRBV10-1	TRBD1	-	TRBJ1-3	CASSEVRGPGNTIYF	TGCGCCAGCAGTGAGGTCAGGGGGCCTGGAAACACCATATATTTT
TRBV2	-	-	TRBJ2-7	CASSEGAPPAYEQYF	TGTGCCAGCAGTGAGGGGGCGCCTCCTGCCTACGAGCAGTACTTC
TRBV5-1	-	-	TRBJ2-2	CASSLAASNAGELFF	TGCGCCAGCAGCTTGGCGGCTTCCAATGCCGGGGAGCTGTTTTTT
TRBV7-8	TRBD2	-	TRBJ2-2	CASIPGGRAGELFF	TGTGCCAGCATCCCAGGAGGGAGGGCCGGGGAGCTGTTTTTT
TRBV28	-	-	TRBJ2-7	CASSFRSAYSYEQYF	TGTGCCAGCAGTTTCCGATCCGCTTACTCCTACGAGCAGTACTTC
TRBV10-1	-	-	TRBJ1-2	CASSEKGEGNPYGYTF	TGCGCCAGCAGTGAGAAGGGGGAGGGTAATCCCTATGGCTACACCTTC
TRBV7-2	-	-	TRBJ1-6	CATTRSGSPLHF	TGTGCCACCACTAGGTCGGGCTCACCCCTCCACTTT
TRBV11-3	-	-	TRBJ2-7	CASSLGGRYEQYF	TGTGCCAGCAGCTTAGGAGGGCGATACGAGCAGTACTTC
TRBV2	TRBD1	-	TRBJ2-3	CASDVQGAPTDTQYF	TGTGCCAGCGACGTACAGGGGGCGCCTACAGATACGCAGTATTTT
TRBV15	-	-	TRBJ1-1	CATSARGTEAFF	TGTGCCACCAGCGCCCGAGGGACTGAAGCTTTCTTT
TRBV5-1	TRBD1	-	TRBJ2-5	CASSLGDRVETQYF	TGCGCCAGCAGCTTGGGGGACAGGGTGGAGACCCAGTACTTC
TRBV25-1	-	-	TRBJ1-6	CAANSYNSPLHF	TGTGCCGCTAACTCCTATAATTCACCCCTCCACTTT
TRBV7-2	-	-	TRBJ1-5	CASSPRAGHQPQHF	TGTGCCAGCAGCCCCCGTGCAGGGCACCAGCCCCAGCATTTT
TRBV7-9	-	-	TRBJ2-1	CASSLASLGNEQFF	TGTGCCAGCAGCTTAGCCTCCCTGGGGAATGAGCAGTTCTTC
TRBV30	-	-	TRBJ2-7	CAWSPPSYEQYF	TGTGCCTGGAGTCCTCCCTCATACGAGCAGTACTTC
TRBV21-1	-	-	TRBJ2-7	CASSNPFRGSYEQYF	TGTGCCAGCAGCAACCCTTTCAGGGGATCCTACGAGCAGTACTTC
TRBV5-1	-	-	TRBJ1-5	CASSPMTGAGQPQHF	TGCGCCAGCAGCCCGATGACAGGAGCAGGGCAGCCCCAGCATTTT
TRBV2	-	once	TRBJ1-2	CASSINPQGKGLYGYTF	TGTGCCAGCAGTATTAATCCTCAGGGGAAGGGGCTTTATGGCTACACCTTC
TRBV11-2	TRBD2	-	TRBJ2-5	CASSSGLAAQETQYF	TGTGCCAGCAGTTCAGGACTAGCGGCACAAGAGACCCAGTACTTC
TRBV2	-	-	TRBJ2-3	CASSERGPGTDTQYF	TGTGCCAGCAGCGAACGGGGGCCGGGCACAGATACGCAGTATTTT
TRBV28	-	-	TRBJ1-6	CASSLSLGQSLHF	TGTGCCAGCAGTTTATCCCTGGGCCAGTCCCTCCACTTT
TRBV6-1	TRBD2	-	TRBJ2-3	CASSEQRGYTDTQYF	TGTGCCAGCAGTGAGCAGCGGGGATACACAGATACGCAGTATTTT
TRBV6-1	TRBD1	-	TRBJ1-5	CASSAPRGQPQHF	TGTGCCAGCAGTGCACCCAGGGGGCAGCCCCAGCATTTT
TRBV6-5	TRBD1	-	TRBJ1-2	CASSETGGYGYTF	TGTGCCAGCAGTGAAACAGGGGGCTATGGCTACACCTTC
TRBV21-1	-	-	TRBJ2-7	CASSKEKGQGNYEQYF	TGTGCCAGCAGCAAAGAAAAGGGACAGGGTAATTACGAGCAGTACTTC
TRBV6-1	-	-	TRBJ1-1	CASSEAQTRNTEAFF	TGTGCCAGCAGTGAAGCACAAACAAGGAACACTGAAGCTTTCTTT
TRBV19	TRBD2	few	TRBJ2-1	CASSTRLAGAYNEQFF	TGTGCCAGTAGTACGCGACTAGCGGGAGCCTACAATGAGCAGTTCTTC
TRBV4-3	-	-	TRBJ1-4	CASSQTATVTNEKLFF	TGCGCCAGCAGCCAGACGGCGACGGTAACTAATGAAAAACTGTTTTTT
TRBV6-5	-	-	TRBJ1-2	CASRGQYGGYTF	TGTGCCAGCAGAGGACAGTATGGTGGCTACACCTTC
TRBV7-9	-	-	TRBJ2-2	CASSFGSAHTGELFF	TGTGCCAGCAGCTTTGGTAGCGCCCACACCGGGGAGCTGTTTTTT
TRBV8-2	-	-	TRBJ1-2	CGILERITKTYGYTF	TGTGGCATCTTGGAAAGGATAACGAAAACCTATGGCTACACCTTC
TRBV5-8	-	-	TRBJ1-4	CASSLGAATNEKLFF	TGTGCCAGCAGCTTGGGGGCAGCAACTAATGAAAAACTGTTTTTT
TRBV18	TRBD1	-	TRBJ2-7	CASSPNPGQGGYEQYF	TGTGCCAGCTCACCAAATCCTGGACAGGGGGGCTACGAGCAGTACTTC
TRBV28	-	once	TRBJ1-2	CASSFGGTPYGYTF	TGTGCCAGCAGTTTTGGTGGGACACCCTATGGCTACACCTTC
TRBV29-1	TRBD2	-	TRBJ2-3	CSVLAGGTDTQYF	TGCAGCGTACTAGCGGGGGGCACAGATACGCAGTATTTT
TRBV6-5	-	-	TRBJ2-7	CASSTGLIYEQYF	TGTGCCAGCAGTACAGGGTTGATATACGAGCAGTACTTC
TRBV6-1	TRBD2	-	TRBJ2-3	CASRWNSGGSDTQYF	TGTGCCAGCAGGTGGAATAGCGGGGGGTCAGATACGCAGTATTTT
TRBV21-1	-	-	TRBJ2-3	CASSKARRLAGGPGHTDTQYF	TGTGCCAGCAGCAAAGCTCGCCGCCTAGCGGGAGGGCCGGGACACACAGATACGCAGTATTTT
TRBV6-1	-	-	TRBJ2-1	CASVGHREQFF	TGTGCCAGCGTGGGCCACCGTGAGCAGTTCTTC
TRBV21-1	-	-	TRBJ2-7	CASSKNSGRGYEQYF	TGTGCCAGCAGCAAAAATAGTGGCAGGGGCTACGAGCAGTACTTC
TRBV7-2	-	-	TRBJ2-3	CASSLANTDTQYF	TGTGCCAGCAGCTTAGCTAATACAGATACGCAGTATTTT
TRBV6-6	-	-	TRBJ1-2	CASSYSGSDGYTF	TGTGCCAGCAGTTACTCAGGGTCTGATGGCTACACCTTC
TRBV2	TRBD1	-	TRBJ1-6	CASKPGTGYNSPLHF	TGTGCCAGCAAGCCCGGGACAGGGTATAATTCACCCCTCCACTTT
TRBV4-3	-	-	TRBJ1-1	CASSQESRVRTEAFF	TGCGCCAGCAGCCAAGAGTCACGGGTGAGGACTGAAGCTTTCTTT
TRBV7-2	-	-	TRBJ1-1	CASSLEGGIGAFF	TGTGCCAGCAGCTTAGAGGGCGGGATAGGAGCTTTCTTT
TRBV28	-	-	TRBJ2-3	CASSPKSWASSTDTQYF	TGTGCCAGCAGTCCCAAGAGTTGGGCCTCTAGCACAGATACGCAGTATTTT